The rows below give T cell receptor beta chains drawn from one sample of a study of cytomegalovirus exposure and HLA in healthy donors. Measured with immunoSEQ multiplex PCR; TCRdb has only the in-frame clones, and not every one. The sample holds 55,000 to 80,000 clones, roughly 65% seen once. Sequenced sample: PBMCs. These receptors came from a woman under 40 in good health and CMV-seronegative. The CDR3 runs from the conserved cysteine through the conserved F or W. The order of the fields is D gene, J gene, V gene, clone size, CDR3 protein, CDR3 DNA. The D gene is left open where the match is weak. Not all rows give a size; the values are once, few, many and, for expanded clones, a class.

. TRBJ1-4 TRBV7-9 few CASSLARNEKLFF TGTGCCAGCAGCTTAGCCAGAAATGAAAAACTGTTTTTT
. TRBJ1-1 TRBV30 . CAWSVPVYTEAFF .
TRBD1 TRBJ2-2 TRBV2 . CASTAQGARGELFF TGTGCCAGCACTGCGCAGGGGGCGCGCGGGGAGCTGTTTTTT
TRBD1 TRBJ2-3 TRBV11-1 . CASSPGTGIADTQYF TGTGCCAGCAGCCCCGGGACAGGGATCGCAGATACGCAGTATTTT
. TRBJ2-1 TRBV2 . CASGGTAYNEQFF TGTGCCAGCGGGGGGACAGCCTACAATGAGCAGTTCTTC
. TRBJ1-1 TRBV7-2 few CASSLVRRGETEAFF TGTGCCAGCAGCTTAGTTCGGCGGGGGGAGACTGAAGCTTTCTTT
TRBD1 TRBJ2-6 TRBV6-6 . CASSRTGGSGANVLTF TGTGCCAGCAGTCGGACAGGGGGGTCCGGGGCCAACGTCCTGACTTTC
. TRBJ2-7 TRBV18 few CASPPAAYEQYF TGTGCCAGCCCGCCGGCGGCCTACGAGCAGTACTTC
TRBD1 TRBJ1-5 TRBV6-1 few CASSEGTGGDQPQHF TGTGCCAGCAGTGAAGGGACAGGGGGCGATCAGCCCCAGCATTTT
TRBD1 TRBJ2-7 TRBV28 . CASSTGGAVAYEQYF TGTGCCAGCAGTACAGGGGGCGCGGTGGCCTACGAGCAGTACTTC
. TRBJ2-5 TRBV6-6 . CASRTTGKETQYF TGTGCCAGCAGAACGACAGGAAAAGAGACCCAGTACTTC
TRBD1 TRBJ1-2 TRBV7-2 . CASSLEGADYGYTF TGTGCCAGCAGCTTAGAGGGGGCGGACTATGGCTACACCTTC
. TRBJ2-1 TRBV4-3 . CASTINEQFF TGCGCCAGCACAATCAATGAGCAGTTCTTC
. TRBJ1-2 TRBV7-9 . CASSLVGRGYTF TGTGCCAGCAGCTTAGTTGGGAGGGGCTACACCTTC
. TRBJ1-1 TRBV5-1 . CASSFSPNTEAFF TGCGCCAGCAGCTTCAGTCCTAACACTGAAGCTTTCTTT
. TRBJ2-5 TRBV29-1 few CSVGGNHETQYF TGCAGCGTGGGAGGCAATCACGAGACCCAGTACTTC
TRBD1 TRBJ2-7 TRBV6-5 few CASSYNRDRSYEQYF TGTGCCAGCAGCTACAACCGGGACAGGTCCTACGAGCAGTACTTC
. TRBJ1-1 TRBV18 few CASSPRRDMNTEAFF TGTGCCAGCTCACCACGACGGGATATGAACACTGAAGCTTTCTTT
. TRBJ1-1 TRBV28 . CASSLSGTFSAAFF TGTGCCAGCAGTTTATCCGGGACATTTTCGGCCGCTTTCTTT
. TRBJ2-1 TRBV5-1 . CASSLDTSKEQFF TGCGCCAGCAGCTTGGATACTAGTAAAGAGCAGTTCTTC
. TRBJ2-5 TRBV5-1 medium-sized CASSLGGTRGGETQYF TGCGCCAGCAGCTTGGGGGGTACCCGAGGGGGAGAGACCCAGTACTTC
TRBD1 TRBJ1-1 TRBV19 few CASSRNRGTEAFF TGTGCCAGTAGTAGGAACAGGGGTACTGAAGCTTTCTTT
. TRBJ2-3 TRBV4-3 . CASSQGPKGGDTQYF TGCGCCAGCAGCCAGGGACCCAAGGGAGGAGATACGCAGTATTTT
TRBD1 TRBJ1-5 TRBV6-1 . CASRTGIRNQPQHF TGTGCCAGCCGGACAGGGATTAGAAATCAGCCCCAGCATTTT
TRBD2 TRBJ2-7 TRBV7-2 . CASSRTPLTSGGYEQYF TGTGCCAGCAGCCGGACCCCCCTGACTAGCGGGGGGTACGAGCAGTACTTC
. TRBJ1-1 TRBV4-2 . CASSLKGENTEAFF TGTGCCAGCAGCCTCAAGGGGGAGAACACTGAAGCTTTCTTT
TRBD2 TRBJ2-7 TRBV7-3 . CASSFSAGPAYEQYF TGTGCCAGCAGCTTTTCAGCGGGGCCAGCCTACGAGCAGTACTTC
TRBD1 TRBJ1-2 TRBV29-1 . CSVGQGDYGYTF TGCAGCGTTGGACAGGGAGACTATGGCTACACCTTC
. TRBJ1-2 TRBV10-3 . CAITGTDNYGYTF TGTGCCATCACAGGCACAGATAACTATGGCTACACCTTC
. TRBJ2-5 TRBV7-2 . CASSSIDRGGRETQYF TGTGCCAGCAGCTCCATAGATAGGGGGGGAAGAGAGACCCAGTACTTC
TRBD1 TRBJ2-1 TRBV11-2 . CASSQDRRDRAYNEQFF TGCGCCAGCAGCCAAGATAGGCGGGACAGGGCTTACAATGAGCAGTTCTTC
. TRBJ2-6 TRBV11-2 . CASSEGQPGANVLTF TGTGCCAGCAGCGAGGGACAACCTGGGGCCAACGTCCTGACTTTC
TRBD1 TRBJ1-4 TRBV7-2 . CASSLDRANEKLFF TGTGCCAGCAGCTTGGACAGGGCTAATGAAAAACTGTTTTTT
. TRBJ2-5 TRBV7-8 . CASSPGVQETQYF TGTGCCAGCAGCCCGGGGGTACAAGAGACCCAGTACTTC
. TRBJ1-1 TRBV5-4 once CASSLGDTEAFF TGTGCCAGCAGCCTAGGGGACACTGAAGCTTTCTTT
. TRBJ1-2 TRBV9 . CASRNEREEGGYTF TGTGCCAGCAGGAACGAGCGGGAAGAGGGGGGCTACACCTTC
. TRBJ2-1 TRBV4-3 . CASSHYGREQFF TGCGCCAGCAGCCATTACGGCAGGGAGCAGTTCTTC
TRBD2 TRBJ2-1 TRBV2 . CASIQTSGGHNEQFF TGTGCCAGCATTCAGACTAGCGGGGGCCACAATGAGCAGTTCTTC
TRBD1 TRBJ1-2 TRBV29-1 few CSVTGTGATGYTF TGCAGCGTAACAGGGACAGGGGCAACAGGCTACACCTTC
TRBD1 TRBJ1-4 TRBV5-1 . CASSPDRGNEKLFF TGCGCCAGCAGCCCGGACAGGGGTAACGAAAAACTGTTTTTT
. TRBJ2-5 TRBV19 . CASSLQQGRETQYF TGTGCCAGTAGCCTTCAACAGGGACGCGAGACCCAGTACTTC
. TRBJ1-6 TRBV5-1 . CASSLEQGGSPLHF TGCGCCAGCAGCTTGGAACAGGGTGGGTCACCCCTCCACTTT
TRBD2 TRBJ2-1 TRBV4-3 few CASSQDSSGGNNEQFF TGCGCCAGCAGCCAAGATTCTAGCGGGGGTAACAATGAGCAGTTCTTC
. TRBJ2-5 TRBV15 . CATSGTRGRETQYF TGTGCCACCAGCGGAACCAGGGGGAGGGAGACCCAGTACTTC
. TRBJ2-7 TRBV18 . CASSPPGLSSYEQYF TGTGCCAGCTCACCACCGGGACTCAGCTCCTACGAGCAGTACTTC
. TRBJ2-7 TRBV7-6 . CASSLGGTFSYEQYF TGTGCCAGCAGCTTAGGAGGGACATTCTCCTACGAGCAGTACTTC
TRBD1 TRBJ1-2 TRBV19 once CASSTSRDRGPPTYGYTF TGTGCCAGTAGTACCTCCCGGGACAGGGGGCCCCCAACCTATGGCTACACCTTC
. TRBJ1-3 TRBV28 . CASTLTGISGNTIYF TGTGCCAGTACCTTGACAGGAATCTCTGGAAACACCATATATTTT
TRBD2 TRBJ2-2 TRBV27 . CASSSGGREVFF TGTGCCAGCAGTTCTGGGGGGCGGGAGGTGTTTTTT
. TRBJ1-2 TRBV21-1 . CASSGPGEGGNNYGYTF TGTGCCAGCAGCGGCCCCGGGGAGGGGGGGAATAACTATGGCTACACCTTC
. TRBJ1-5 TRBV6-1 . CASSKRRDTDQPQHF TGTGCCAGCAGTAAACGCCGGGACACAGATCAGCCCCAGCATTTT
. TRBJ1-5 TRBV19 . CASSGGENSNQPQHF TGTGCCAGTAGTGGGGGGGAGAATAGCAATCAGCCCCAGCATTTT
. TRBJ2-7 TRBV6-5 . CASSYSSGRAYEQYF TGTGCCAGCAGTTACTCATCGGGCAGGGCCTACGAGCAGTACTTC
. TRBJ1-1 TRBV11-3 . CASGVNKNTEAFF TGTGCCAGCGGAGTGAACAAGAACACTGAAGCTTTCTTT
. TRBJ2-2 TRBV5-1 few CASSSTGNTGELFF TGCGCCAGCAGCTCGACAGGGAACACCGGGGAGCTGTTTTTT
. TRBJ1-2 TRBV6-1 few CASKDSRPNYGYTF TGTGCCAGCAAGGACAGCCGGCCTAACTATGGCTACACCTTC
TRBD2 TRBJ2-1 TRBV7-9 once CASSPTSGKGYNEQFF TGTGCCAGCAGCCCGACTAGCGGTAAAGGCTACAATGAGCAGTTCTTC